A single sample gave rise to the 17 T cell receptor beta chains below, sequenced in a study of control samples from healthy donors and cancer patients. Here immunoSEQ multiplex PCR was the method, and the copy in TCRdb shows in-frame clones only, minus some. The data show roughly 83,000 clones, around 82% seen once. The source material was blood. These receptor sequences come from an older woman in good health.

The CDR3 loop reads CASRAPGGSNTGELFF. As DNA, the CDR3 is TGTGCCAGCAGGGCCCCAGGGGGTTCGAACACCGGGGAGCTGTTTTTT. The rearrangement joins TRBV28 to TRBJ2-2; 7 nucleotides line up with TRBD1. This CDR3 spans 16 amino acids. Per germline, CDR1 MDHEN and CDR2 SYDVKM. V was clipped by 6 bases and J by 0 bases; unmatched bases: 7. Complete variable domain (other parts from reference TRBV28 and TRBJ2-2): DVKVTQSSRYLVKRTGEKVFLECVQDMDHENMFWYRQDPGLGLRLIYFSYDVKMKEKGDIPEGYSVSREKKERFSLILESASTNQTSMYLCASRAPGGSNTGELFFGEGSRLTVL.

This clone has a single count. This rearrangement joins TRBV7-6 to TRBJ2-7; D gene uncertain. The germline V and J ends were trimmed by 2 bases and 2 bases, with 4 bases remaining between them. Germline values: CDR1 SGHVS, CDR2 FNYEAQ. The CDR3 length is 12 residues. DNA for the CDR3: TGTGCCAGCAGCTTAAATACCTACGAGCAGTACTTC. Amino acids: CASSLNTYEQYF.

The V and J genes are TRBV19 and TRBJ1-3; D may be TRBD1 (5 bases). Germline V gives CDR1 LNHDA, CDR2 SQIVND (reference sequence). This CDR3 has 14 residues. Trimming stripped 4 bases from V and 3 bases from J, with 10 bases between. The CDR3 region is CASSKGSRGNTIYF. As DNA, the CDR3 is TGTGCCAGTAGTAAGGGGTCTCGTGGAAACACCATATATTTT.

This clone occurred a few times. The chain links TRBV6-9 to TRBJ1-2, with 7 nucleotides matching TRBD1. The CDR3 runs to 16 residues. The J segment lost 6 bases and the V segment lost 2 bases, leaving 12 bases of the junction unmatched. Germline V gene sequence: CDR1 MNHGY, CDR2 SVAAGI. The CDR3: CASSYPITGETNGYTF. The CDR3 DNA sequence: TGTGCCAGCAGTTATCCTATCACAGGGGAAACGAATGGCTACACCTTC.

This clone was recorded a few times. The chain uses TRBV18 and TRBJ2-1; no clear D gene. V was pared by 6 bases and J by 1 base, with 7 bases between. The CDR3 runs 13 residues. The germline CDR1 and CDR2 sequences are KGHSH and LQKENI. This CDR3 is CASSTGSYNEQFF. The CDR3 bases are TGTGCCAGCTCCACTGGGTCCTACAATGAGCAGTTCTTC.

The CDR3 spells CASSRLGMVGELFF. In DNA form, the CDR3 reads TGTGCCAGCAGCCGTCTAGGGATGGTCGGGGAGCTGTTTTTT. This rearrangement joins TRBV7-6 to TRBJ2-2; D is unclear. The CDR3 is made up of 14 amino acids. Deletions cut 5 bases from V and 7 bases from J, with 14 bases between. Germline CDR1 and CDR2: SGHVS and FNYEAQ.

Written as DNA, the CDR3 is TGTGCCAGCAGCTTAGGGTCAGGATCCGGGGAGCTGTTTTTT. This codes for CASSLGSGSGELFF. The J gene is TRBJ2-2, the V gene TRBV11-3; no definite D call. Trimming pared 1 base from V and 6 bases from J, leaving 9 bases between. The CDR3 is made up of 14 amino acids. The germline CDR1 and CDR2 sequences are SGHNT and YENEEA.

This clone was seen once. J is TRBJ2-7 and V is TRBV9, with 12 bases matching TRBD2. Germline V gene lookup returns CDR1 SGDLS and CDR2 YYNGEE. V lost 0 bases and J lost 3; bases outside the gene matches: 16. The CDR3 extends over 20 amino acids. The DNA of the CDR3 is TGTGCCAGCAGCGTAGGACCGGCGGGGCTAGCGGGAGGGCCTTACTACGAGCAGTACTTC. Amino acid sequence: CASSVGPAGLAGGPYYEQYF.

V is TRBV10-1 and J is TRBJ2-7, with 10 bases matching TRBD2. This CDR3 comprises 17 residues. The J segment lost 4 bases and the V segment lost 6 bases, leaving 15 bases of the junction unmatched. Germline loops: CDR1 WNHNN, CDR2 SYGVQD (reference sequence). The CDR3 DNA follows: TGCGCCAGCAGCTCCGGGACTAGCGATTTCGGACCATACGAGCAGTACTTC. Translating it yields CASSSGTSDFGPYEQYF.

The chain combines TRBV14 with TRBJ1-1, with D hard to call. Germline values: CDR1 SGHDN, CDR2 FVKESK. V lost 2 bases and J 2 bases, leaving 12 bases between the germline ends. This CDR3 spans 15 amino acids. This CDR3 is CASSQFNTRNTEAFF. CDR3 nucleotide sequence: TGTGCCAGCAGCCAATTTAACACTCGAAACACTGAAGCTTTCTTT.

The chain couples TRBV20-1 to TRBJ1-5; no clear D gene. Trimming removed 3 bases at V and 6 bases at J, with 6 bases between. The CDR3 has 11 amino acids. Germline V CDR1 and CDR2: DFQATT, SNEGSKA (reference sequence). The CDR3 sequence: CSASFGQPQHF. The DNA of the CDR3 is TGCAGTGCTAGTTTTGGTCAGCCCCAGCATTTT.

This chain connects TRBV5-1 to TRBJ2-3; D perhaps matches TRBD2 (5 bases). The CDR3 is 15 amino acids. Germline V CDR1 and CDR2: SGHRS, YFSETQ. With 0 bases removed from V and 5 bases from J, the gap between germline ends came to 13 bases. The CDR3: CASSLGGSGKDTQYF. The CDR3 region has the DNA TGCGCCAGCAGCTTGGGCGGTTCCGGGAAAGATACGCAGTATTTT.

The V and J genes are TRBV15 and TRBJ1-3; D perhaps matches TRBD1 (5 bases). Trimming removed 0 bases from V and 4 bases from J, with 10 bases in between. Germline V CDR1 and CDR2: LNHNV, YYDKDF (reference sequence). The CDR3 extends over 15 amino acids. CDR3 in amino acids: CATSRDLGVGNTIYF. For the CDR3, the DNA is TGTGCCACCAGCAGAGATTTGGGGGTAGGAAACACCATATATTTT.

The gene calls are TRBV9 and TRBJ1-2, with TRBD1 identical over 7 bases. From germline, CDR1 is SGDLS and CDR2 YYNGEE. V dropped 0 bases and J dropped 0; count of bases not matched to a gene: 2. This CDR3 is 15 amino acids long. The CDR3 region has the DNA TGTGCCAGCAGCGTAGGGACAGGTCCTAACTATGGCTACACCTTC. It encodes CASSVGTGPNYGYTF.

This clone has just one count. This rearrangement joins TRBV18 to TRBJ1-5; D perhaps matches TRBD1 (5 bases). Looked up from germline, CDR1 is KGHSH and CDR2 is LQKENI. Deletions cut 3 bases from V and 4 bases from J, with 16 bases between. The CDR3 is 16 residues long. The CDR3: CASSPYSPGTNQPQHF. CDR3 sequence (DNA): TGTGCCAGCTCACCTTATTCCCCGGGGACGAATCAGCCCCAGCATTTT.

This clone is termed medium-sized. The chain employs TRBV19 and TRBJ2-7, with D unclear. The CDR3 consists of 14 residues. V lost 1 base and J 2 bases, leaving 9 bases between the germline ends. Germline assignment: CDR1 LNHDA and CDR2 SQIVND (reference sequence). The CDR3 here is CASSIVASTYEQYF. The CDR3 region has the DNA TGTGCCAGTAGTATAGTGGCCAGCACCTACGAGCAGTACTTC.

Only one count was recorded for this clone. This sequence joins TRBV4-1 and TRBJ2-1, with 11 bases identical to TRBD2. Trimming cost V 0 bases and J 4 bases; bases outside gene matches: 8. This CDR3 has 18 residues. CDR1 MGHRA and CDR2 YSYEKL come from the germline V gene. CDR3 sequence reads: CASSQDRASGRKYNEQFF. The DNA of the CDR3 is TGCGCCAGCAGCCAAGATCGGGCTAGCGGGAGGAAGTACAATGAGCAGTTCTTC.